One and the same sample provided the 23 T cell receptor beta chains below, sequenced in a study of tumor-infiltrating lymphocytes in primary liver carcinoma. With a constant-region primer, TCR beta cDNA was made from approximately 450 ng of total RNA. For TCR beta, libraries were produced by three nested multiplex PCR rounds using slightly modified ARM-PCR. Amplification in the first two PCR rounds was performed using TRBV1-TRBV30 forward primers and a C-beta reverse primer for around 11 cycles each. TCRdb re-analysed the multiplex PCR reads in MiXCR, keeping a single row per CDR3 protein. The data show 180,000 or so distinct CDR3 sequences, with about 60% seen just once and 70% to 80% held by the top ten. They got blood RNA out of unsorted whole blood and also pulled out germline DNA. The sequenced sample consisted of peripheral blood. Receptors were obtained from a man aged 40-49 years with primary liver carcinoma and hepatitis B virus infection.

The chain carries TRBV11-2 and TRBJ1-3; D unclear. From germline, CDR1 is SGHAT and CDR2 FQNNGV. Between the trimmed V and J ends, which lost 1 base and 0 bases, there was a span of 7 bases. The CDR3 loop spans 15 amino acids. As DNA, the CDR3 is TGTGCCAGCAGCTTAGGAGTTGACTCTGGAAACACCATATATTTT. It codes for CASSLGVDSGNTIYF.

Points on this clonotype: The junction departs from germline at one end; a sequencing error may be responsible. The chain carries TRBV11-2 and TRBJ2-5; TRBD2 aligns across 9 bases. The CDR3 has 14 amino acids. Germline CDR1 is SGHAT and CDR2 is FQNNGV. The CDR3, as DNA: TGTGCCAGCAGCTTAGGCGGGAGGGACGAGATCCAGTACTTC. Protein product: CASSLGGRDEIQYF. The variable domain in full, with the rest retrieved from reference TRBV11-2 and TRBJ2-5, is EAGVAQSPRYKIIEKRQSVAFWCNPISGHATLYWYQQILGQGPKLLIQFQNNGVVDDSQLPKDRFSAERLKGVDSTLKIQPAKLEDSAVYLCASSLGGRDEIQYFGPGTRLLVL.

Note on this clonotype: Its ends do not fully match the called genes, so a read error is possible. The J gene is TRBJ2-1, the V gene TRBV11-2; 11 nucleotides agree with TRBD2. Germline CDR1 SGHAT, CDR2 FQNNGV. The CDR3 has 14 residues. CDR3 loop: CASSFSGGGNEQFF. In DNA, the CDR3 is TGTGCCAGCAGCTTTAGCGGGGGGGGCAATGAGCAATTCTTC.

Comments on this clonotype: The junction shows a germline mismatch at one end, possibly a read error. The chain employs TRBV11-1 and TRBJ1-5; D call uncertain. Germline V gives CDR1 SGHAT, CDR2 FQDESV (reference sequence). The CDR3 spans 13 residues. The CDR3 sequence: CVSSAGNGQPQHF. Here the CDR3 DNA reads TGTGTCAGCAGCGCGGGGAACGGACAGCCCCAGCATTTT.

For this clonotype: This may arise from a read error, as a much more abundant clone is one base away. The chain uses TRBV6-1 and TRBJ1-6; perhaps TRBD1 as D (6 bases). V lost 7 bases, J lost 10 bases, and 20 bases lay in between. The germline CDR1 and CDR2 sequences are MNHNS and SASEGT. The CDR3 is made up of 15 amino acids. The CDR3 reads CASNPKVTGQSPLHF. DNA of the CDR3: TGTGCCAGCAACCCCAAAGTGACAGGACAATCACCCCTCCACTTT.

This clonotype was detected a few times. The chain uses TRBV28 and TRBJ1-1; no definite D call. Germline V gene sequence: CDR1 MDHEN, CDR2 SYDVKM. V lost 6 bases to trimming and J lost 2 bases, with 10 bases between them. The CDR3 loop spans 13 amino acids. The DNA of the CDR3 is TGTGCCAGCAGCCCATGGAGAAACACTGAAGCTTTCTTT. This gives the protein CASSPWRNTEAFF.

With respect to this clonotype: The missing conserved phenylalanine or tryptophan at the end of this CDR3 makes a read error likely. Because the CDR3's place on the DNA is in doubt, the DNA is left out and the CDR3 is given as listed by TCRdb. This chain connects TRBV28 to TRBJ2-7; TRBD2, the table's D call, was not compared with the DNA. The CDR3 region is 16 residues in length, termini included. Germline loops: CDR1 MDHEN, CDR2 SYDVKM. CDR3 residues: CASSSQMFSRGFEQHL.

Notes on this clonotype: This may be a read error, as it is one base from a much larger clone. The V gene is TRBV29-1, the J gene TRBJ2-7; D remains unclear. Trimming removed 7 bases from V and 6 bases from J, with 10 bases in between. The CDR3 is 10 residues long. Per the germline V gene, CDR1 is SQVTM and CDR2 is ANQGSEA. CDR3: CSAKIGEQYF. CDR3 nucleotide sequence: TGCAGCGCGAAGATAGGCGAGCAGTACTTC.

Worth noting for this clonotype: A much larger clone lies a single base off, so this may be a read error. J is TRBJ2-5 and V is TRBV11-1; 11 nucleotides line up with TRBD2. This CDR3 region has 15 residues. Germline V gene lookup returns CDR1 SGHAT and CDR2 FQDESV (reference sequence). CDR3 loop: CVSSLVAGGPETQYF. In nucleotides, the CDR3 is TGTGTCAGCAGCTTAGTAGCGGGAGGGCCTGAGACCCAGTACTTC.

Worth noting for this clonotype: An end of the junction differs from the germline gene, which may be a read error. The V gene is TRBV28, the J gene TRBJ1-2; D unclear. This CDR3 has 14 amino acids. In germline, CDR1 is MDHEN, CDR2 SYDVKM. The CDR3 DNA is TGTGCCAGCGGTTTGGCCCCTCTGGACTATGGCTACACCTTC. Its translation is CASGLAPLDYGYTF.

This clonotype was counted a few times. The CDR3 region has the DNA TGTGCCAGCAGTTCCTTCTACCCTGGGACAGGGGCTACAGATACGCAGTATTTT. Amino acids: CASSSFYPGTGATDTQYF. The gene calls are TRBV28 and TRBJ2-3; TRBD1 agrees at 10 bases. CDR3 length equals 18 residues. V was pared by 4 bases and J by 3 bases, with 13 bases of the junction left unmatched. The germline gives CDR1 MDHEN, CDR2 SYDVKM.

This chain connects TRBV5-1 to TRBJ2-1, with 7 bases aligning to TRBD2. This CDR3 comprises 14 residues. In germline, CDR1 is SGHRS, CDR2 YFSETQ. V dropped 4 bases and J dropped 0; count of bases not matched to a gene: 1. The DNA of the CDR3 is TGCGCCAGCAGCGGCGGGAGCTCCTACAATGAGCAGTTCTTC. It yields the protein CASSGGSSYNEQFF.

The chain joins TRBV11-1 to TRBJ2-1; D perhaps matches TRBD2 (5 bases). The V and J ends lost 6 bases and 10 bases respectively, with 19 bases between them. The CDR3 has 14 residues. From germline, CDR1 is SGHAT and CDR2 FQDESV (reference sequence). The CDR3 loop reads CASRDPSPGNEQFF. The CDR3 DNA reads TGTGCCAGCAGAGATCCCTCCCCGGGGAACGAGCAGTTCTTC.

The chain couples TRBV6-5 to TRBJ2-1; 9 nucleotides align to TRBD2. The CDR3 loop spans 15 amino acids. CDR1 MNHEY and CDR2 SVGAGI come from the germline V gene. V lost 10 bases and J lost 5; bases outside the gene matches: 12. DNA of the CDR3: TGTGCCAACAGCCCTCAGCGACTAGCGGACAATGAGCAGTTCTTC. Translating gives CANSPQRLADNEQFF.

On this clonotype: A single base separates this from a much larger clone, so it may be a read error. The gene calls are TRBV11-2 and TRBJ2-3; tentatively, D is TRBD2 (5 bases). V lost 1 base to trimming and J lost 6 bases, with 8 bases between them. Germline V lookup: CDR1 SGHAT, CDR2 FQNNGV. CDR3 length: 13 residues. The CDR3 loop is CASSLGRRDTQYF. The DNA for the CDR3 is TGTGCCAGCAGCTTAGGACGGAGGGATACGCAGTATTTT.

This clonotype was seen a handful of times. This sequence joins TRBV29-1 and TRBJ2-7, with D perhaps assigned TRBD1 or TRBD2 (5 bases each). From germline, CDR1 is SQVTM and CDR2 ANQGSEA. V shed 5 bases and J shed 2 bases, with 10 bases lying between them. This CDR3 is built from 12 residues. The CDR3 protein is CSVRGTPYEQYF. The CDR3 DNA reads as TGCAGCGTTCGTGGGACCCCCTACGAGCAGTACTTC.

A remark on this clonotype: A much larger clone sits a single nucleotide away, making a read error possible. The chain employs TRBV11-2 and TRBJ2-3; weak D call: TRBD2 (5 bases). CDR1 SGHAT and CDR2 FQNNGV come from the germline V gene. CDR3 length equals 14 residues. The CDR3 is CASSSQGLTDMQYF. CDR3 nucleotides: TGTGCCAGCAGCTCCCAAGGACTCACAGATATGCAGTATTTT.

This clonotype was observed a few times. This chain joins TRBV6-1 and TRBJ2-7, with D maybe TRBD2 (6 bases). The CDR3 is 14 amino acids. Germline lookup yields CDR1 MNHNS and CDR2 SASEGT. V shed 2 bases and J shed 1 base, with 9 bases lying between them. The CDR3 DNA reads TGTGCCAGCAGTGAACCCGGGAGATCCTACGAGCAGTACTTC. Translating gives CASSEPGRSYEQYF.

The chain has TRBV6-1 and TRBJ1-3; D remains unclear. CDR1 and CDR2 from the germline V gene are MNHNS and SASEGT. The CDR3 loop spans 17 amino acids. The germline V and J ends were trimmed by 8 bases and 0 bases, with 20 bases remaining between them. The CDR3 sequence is CASGGRSTRFSGNTIYF. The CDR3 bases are TGTGCCAGCGGTGGACGGTCGACTCGTTTCTCTGGAAACACCATATATTTT.

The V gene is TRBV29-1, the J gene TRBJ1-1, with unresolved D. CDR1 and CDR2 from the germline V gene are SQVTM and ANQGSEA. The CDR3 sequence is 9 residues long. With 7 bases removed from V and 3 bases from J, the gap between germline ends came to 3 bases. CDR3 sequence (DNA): TGCAGCGCCGACACTGAAGCTTTCTTT. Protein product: CSADTEAFF.

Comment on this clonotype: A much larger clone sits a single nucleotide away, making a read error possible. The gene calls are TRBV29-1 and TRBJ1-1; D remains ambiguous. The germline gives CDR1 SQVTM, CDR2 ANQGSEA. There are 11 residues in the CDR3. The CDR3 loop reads CTAAYNTEAFF. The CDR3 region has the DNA TGCACCGCAGCCTATAACACTGAAGCTTTCTTT.

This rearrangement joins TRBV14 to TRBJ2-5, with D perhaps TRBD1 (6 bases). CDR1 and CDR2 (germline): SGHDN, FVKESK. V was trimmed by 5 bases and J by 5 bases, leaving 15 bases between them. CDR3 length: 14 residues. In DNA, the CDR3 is TGTGCCAGCAGCGCAGGGGTTTCGAGTGAGACCCAGTACTTC. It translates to CASSAGVSSETQYF.

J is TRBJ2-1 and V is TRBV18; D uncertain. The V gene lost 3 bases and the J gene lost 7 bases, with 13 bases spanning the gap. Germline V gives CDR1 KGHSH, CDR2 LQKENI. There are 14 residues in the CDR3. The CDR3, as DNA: TGTGCCAGCTCACCCGGAGTCGCTGAGAATGAGCAGTTCTTC. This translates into CASSPGVAENEQFF.